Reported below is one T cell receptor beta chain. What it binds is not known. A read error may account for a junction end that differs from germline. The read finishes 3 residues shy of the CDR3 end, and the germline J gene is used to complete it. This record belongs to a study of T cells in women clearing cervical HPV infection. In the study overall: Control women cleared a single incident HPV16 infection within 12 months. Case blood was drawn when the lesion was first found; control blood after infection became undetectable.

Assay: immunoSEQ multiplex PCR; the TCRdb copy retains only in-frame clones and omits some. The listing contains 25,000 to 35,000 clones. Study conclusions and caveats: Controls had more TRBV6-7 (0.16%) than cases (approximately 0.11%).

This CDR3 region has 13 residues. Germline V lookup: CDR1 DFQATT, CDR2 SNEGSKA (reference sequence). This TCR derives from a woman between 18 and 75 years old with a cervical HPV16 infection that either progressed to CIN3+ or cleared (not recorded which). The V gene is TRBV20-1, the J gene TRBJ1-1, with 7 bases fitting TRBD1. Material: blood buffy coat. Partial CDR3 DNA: TGCAGTGCTCGAGAGGGGGCGCGGACTGAA. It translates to CSAREGARTE. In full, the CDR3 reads CSAREGARTEAFF.